Listed here is a single T cell receptor (beta chain). Between the trimmed V and J ends, which lost 0 bases and 0 bases, there was a span of 9 bases. Germline CDR1 SGDLS, CDR2 YYNGEE. The CDR3 runs to 16 residues. This entry is derived from a study of OX40 agonist ivuxolimab in advanced cancers. About the study: Patients were dosed with the agonistic anti-OX40 (CD134) antibody ivuxolimab. Under the entry rules, prior anti-PD-1, anti-PD-L1 or anti-CTLA-4 therapy was allowed, and approximately 40% had some. Patients achieving partial responses numbered three: one hepatocellular carcinoma case and two cutaneous melanoma cases.

Using immunoSEQ multiplex PCR, the repertoire was profiled, and TCRdb retains in-frame clones only, with some absent. The sample records tens of thousands of clones, approximately 90% being singletons. The sample consisted of CD4+ or CD8+ T cells sorted from blood, taken in a trial of the OX40 agonist ivuxolimab. The J gene is TRBJ2-2, the V gene TRBV9, with D uncertain. The sequence derives from an adult with an advanced solid tumor such as melanoma, head and neck, liver or kidney cancer. CDR3 protein: CASSVEADPNTGELFF. As DNA, the CDR3 is TGTGCCAGCAGCGTAGAGGCAGATCCGAACACCGGGGAGCTGTTTTTT.